Below are 28 T cell receptor beta chains sequenced from a single sample in a study of PD-1 blockade in classical Hodgkin lymphoma. The time point: cycle 4 day 1 (C4D1), after 5 to 7 weeks of nivolumab. With no exception, relapse followed autologous stem cell transplantation in all patients, and brentuximab vedotin exposure varied. Sequencing used immunoSEQ multiplex PCR; TCRdb keeps in-frame clones, though not all of them. This table has roughly 96,000 clones, approximately 94% appearing once. This specimen consisted of peripheral blood mononuclear cells (PBMCs), obtained before the fourth cycle of nivolumab. Every receptor here comes from a human donor with classical Hodgkin lymphoma.

Only a few counts were recorded for this clone. This chain links TRBV2 with TRBJ2-2; no firm D call. Germline loops: CDR1 SNHLY, CDR2 FYNNEI. The CDR3 totals 13 residues. V was shortened by 4 bases and J by 7 bases, with 10 bases between the two germline ends. The CDR3 DNA reads as TGTGCCAGCAGTGCTCGACTCAGCGGGGAGCTGTTTTTT. This gives the protein CASSARLSGELFF.

The CDR3 protein is CASSPAAQETQYF. Here the CDR3 DNA reads TGTGCCAGCTCACCGGCAGCTCAAGAGACCCAGTACTTC. The chain has TRBV18 and TRBJ2-5; D uncertain. Looked up from germline, CDR1 is KGHSH and CDR2 is LQKENI. V was shortened by 3 bases and J by 2 bases, with 7 bases between the two germline ends. The CDR3 is 13 residues long.

The V call is TRBV7-9, the J call TRBJ1-5; D is unclear. This CDR3 is 14 amino acids long. Between the trimmed V and J ends, which lost 6 bases and 4 bases, there was a span of 13 bases. From germline, CDR1 is SEHNR and CDR2 FQNEAQ (reference sequence). The CDR3 nucleotides are TGTGCCAGCAGGAGATTCCAGGAGAATCAGCCCCAGCATTTT. Protein: CASRRFQENQPQHF. The full variable domain, completed using reference TRBV7-9 and TRBJ1-5, is DTGVSQNPRHKITKRGQNVTFRCDPISEHNRLYWYRQTLGQGPEFLTYFQNEAQLEKSRLLSDRFSAERPKGSFSTLEIQRTEQGDSAMYLCASRRFQENQPQHFGDGTRLSIL.

This chain uses TRBV19 with TRBJ2-1; 8 positions match TRBD2. Germline V gene sequence: CDR1 LNHDA, CDR2 SQIVND (reference sequence). V lost 9 bases to trimming and J lost 4 bases; unmatched junction nucleotides: 5. The CDR3 is 13 residues long. CDR3 DNA: TGTGCCAGCGGGAGGGAGATATACAATGAGCAGTTCTTC. This codes for CASGREIYNEQFF.

V and J are TRBV9 and TRBJ2-3, with D perhaps TRBD1 or TRBD2 (5 bases each). This CDR3 has 15 amino acids. Looked up from germline, CDR1 is SGDLS and CDR2 is YYNGEE. Deletions cut 3 bases from V and 2 bases from J, with 13 bases between. The DNA of the CDR3 is TGTGCCAGCAGCGCCTTAGGGGACCTCACAGATACGCAGTATTTT. Translated: CASSALGDLTDTQYF.

The chain combines TRBV12-2 with TRBJ2-2; the D segment call TRBD1 is taken from the table without a DNA check. TRBV12-2 is labeled a pseudogene. The CDR3 runs to 20 residues. Here the CDR3 DNA reads TGTGCAAGTCGCTTAGCTGAGGGACAGAGGTTGGCTAGATGTGCCGGGGAGCTGTTTTTT. Its protein product is CASRLAEGQRLARCAGELFF.

This clone was found once. This chain links TRBV30 with TRBJ1-1; perhaps TRBD1 as D (5 bases). The V gene lost 1 base and the J gene lost 1 base, with 16 bases spanning the gap. The CDR3 has 16 amino acids. Germline V gives CDR1 GTSNPN, CDR2 SVGIG (reference sequence). The CDR3: CAWSGHEGRPNTEAFF. DNA of the CDR3: TGTGCCTGGAGTGGCCATGAGGGACGGCCGAACACTGAAGCTTTCTTT. Combining the CDR3 with reference TRBV30 and TRBJ1-1 gives the whole variable domain SQTIHQWPATLVQPVGSPLSLECTVEGTSNPNLYWYRQAAGRGLQLLFYSVGIGQISSEVPQNLSASRPQDRQFILSSKKLLLSDSGFYLCAWSGHEGRPNTEAFFGQGTRLTVV.

This chain joins TRBV5-6 and TRBJ2-7, with 12 bases that match TRBD1. V was clipped by 3 bases and J by 1 base; unmatched bases: 14. The CDR3 has 19 amino acids. CDR1 SGHDT and CDR2 YYEEEE come from the germline V gene. CDR3 protein: CASSSGTGGPSPPSYEQYF. The CDR3 region has the DNA TGTGCCAGCAGCTCCGGGACAGGGGGCCCCTCTCCCCCTTCCTACGAGCAGTACTTC.

The chain joins TRBV7-8 to TRBJ2-7; 8 bases are shared with TRBD2. This CDR3 is built from 14 residues. CDR1 and CDR2 from the germline V gene are SGHVS and FQNEAQ. V trimming: 5 bases; J trimming: 0 bases; junction bases outside the gene matches: 3. This CDR3 is CASSRLASSYEQYF. DNA of the CDR3: TGTGCCAGCAGCCGACTAGCGAGCTCCTACGAGCAGTACTTC.

V gene TRBV5-1 combines with J gene TRBJ1-3; D uncertain. Germline loops: CDR1 SGHRS, CDR2 YFSETQ. This CDR3 is 14 amino acids long. The V and J ends lost 1 base and 0 bases respectively, with 5 bases between them. The DNA of the CDR3 is TGCGCCAGCAGCTTGTCAACCTCTGGAAACACCATATATTTT. Encoded protein: CASSLSTSGNTIYF.

The rearrangement uses TRBV30 and TRBJ2-7; 8 nucleotides align to TRBD1. Germline values: CDR1 GTSNPN, CDR2 SVGIG (reference sequence). Germline trimming cut 3 bases from V and 5 bases from J; bases unmatched to any gene: 6. This CDR3 is built from 13 residues. DNA for the CDR3: TGTGCCTGGAGGCGGACAGGGAGCCACGAGCAGTACTTC. It yields the protein CAWRRTGSHEQYF.

The chain recombines TRBV27 with TRBJ2-4; D gene unclear. This CDR3 region has 12 residues. Between the trimmed V and J ends, which lost 5 bases and 10 bases, there was a span of 12 bases. Germline assignment: CDR1 MNHEY and CDR2 SMNVEV (reference sequence). The CDR3 protein is CASSSSQAIQYF. CDR3 in DNA: TGTGCCAGCAGTAGCAGCCAGGCTATTCAGTACTTC.

The genes are TRBV4-1 and TRBJ2-3; the D is unclear. V lost 0 bases, J lost 1 base, and 5 bases lay in between. CDR1 MGHRA and CDR2 YSYEKL come from the germline V gene. This CDR3 spans 14 amino acids. The CDR3 sequence: CASSQDPRTDTQYF. The CDR3 nucleotides read TGCGCCAGCAGCCAAGATCCCCGCACAGATACGCAGTATTTT.

The chain has TRBV19 and TRBJ1-5; unclear D gene. This CDR3 spans 14 amino acids. CDR1 is LNHDA and CDR2 is SQIVND in the germline V gene (reference sequence). With 5 bases removed from V and 2 bases from J, the gap between germline ends came to 10 bases. CDR3 nucleotide sequence: TGTGCCAGTAGTCGGATGAGGGGCAATCAGCCCCAGCATTTT. Protein: CASSRMRGNQPQHF.

This chain joins TRBV11-2 and TRBJ2-5; tentatively, D is TRBD2 (6 bases). Germline V gene sequence: CDR1 SGHAT, CDR2 FQNNGV. Trimming pared 5 bases from V and 2 bases from J, leaving 9 bases between. This CDR3 is 13 amino acids long. CDR3 nucleotides: TGTGCCAGCAGCCGGGGGTCGCAAGAGACCCAGTACTTC. It codes for CASSRGSQETQYF.

The chain joins TRBV29-1 to TRBJ2-2; a weak D match, TRBD1 (5 bases). The V end was cut by 5 bases, the J end by 0 bases, with 10 bases between. The CDR3 consists of 14 residues. Germline lookup yields CDR1 SQVTM and CDR2 ANQGSEA. The CDR3 sequence is CSVQGKANTGELFF. The CDR3 DNA sequence: TGCAGCGTTCAGGGAAAAGCGAACACCGGGGAGCTGTTTTTT.

The rearrangement joins TRBV27 to TRBJ2-7, with 9 bases matching TRBD1. CDR3 length: 12 residues. The ends lost 6 bases at V and 4 bases at J; junction bases unmatched: 1. Germline CDR1 and CDR2: MNHEY and SMNVEV (reference sequence). The CDR3 coding sequence is TGTGCCAGCAGGACAGGGGGGTACGAGCAGTACTTC. Residues: CASRTGGYEQYF.

V and J are TRBV27 and TRBJ2-1; TRBD2 is a possible D gene (6 bases). The CDR3 runs 16 residues. V lost 5 bases, J lost 0 bases, and 14 bases lay in between. Germline lookup yields CDR1 MNHEY and CDR2 SMNVEV (reference sequence). CDR3 residues: CASSDDAGLSYNEQFF. The CDR3 DNA is TGTGCCAGCAGTGACGATGCGGGGCTCTCCTACAATGAGCAGTTCTTC.

This rearrangement joins TRBV9 to TRBJ1-1, with 7 positions matching TRBD1. The junction had 5 bases not matched to a gene; V was cut back by 1 base and J by 2 bases. Germline V gene data show CDR1 as SGDLS and CDR2 as YYNGEE. The CDR3 consists of 15 residues. The DNA for the CDR3 is TGTGCCAGCAGCGTAAGGGGGCTGAGTAACACTGAAGCTTTCTTT. This gives the protein CASSVRGLSNTEAFF.

The chain is built from TRBV30 and TRBJ2-7; D unresolved. Germline-derived CDR1 and CDR2 are GTSNPN and SVGIG (reference sequence). The CDR3 has 14 amino acids. The germline V and J ends were trimmed by 0 bases and 4 bases, with 13 bases remaining between them. The CDR3 region is CAWSVGAIPYEQYF. The CDR3 region has the DNA TGTGCCTGGAGTGTTGGAGCAATCCCTTACGAGCAGTACTTC.

This chain links TRBV11-3 with TRBJ2-5; a possible D gene is TRBD1 (7 bases). This CDR3 comprises 17 residues. Per germline, CDR1 SGHNT and CDR2 YENEEA. Trimming cost V 5 bases and J 4 bases, with 23 bases left between them. The CDR3, as DNA: TGTGCCAGCAGCCCAGGGGGGTCTCGGAGTGCGCGAGAGACCCAGTACTTC. Translation: CASSPGGSRSARETQYF.

The chain has TRBV5-1 and TRBJ2-3; D tentatively fits TRBD1 or TRBD2 (5 bases each). Trimming removed 0 bases from V and 4 bases from J, with 12 bases in between. Germline CDR1 SGHRS, CDR2 YFSETQ. The CDR3 has 15 amino acids. The CDR3 reads CASSLAESGPDTQYF. The CDR3 region has the DNA TGCGCCAGCAGCTTGGCTGAATCGGGGCCAGATACGCAGTATTTT.

The CDR3 sequence is CASSLRTGGGDEQFF. Here the CDR3 DNA reads TGCGCCAGCAGCCTCAGGACAGGGGGCGGCGATGAGCAGTTCTTC. This chain connects TRBV5-1 to TRBJ2-1, with 11 nucleotides matching TRBD1. The J segment lost 8 bases and the V segment lost 4 bases, leaving 8 bases of the junction unmatched. CDR1 and CDR2 from the germline V gene are SGHRS and YFSETQ. There are 15 residues in the CDR3.

The chain employs TRBV7-2 and TRBJ1-1; D gene ambiguous. The CDR3 contains 15 residues. The germline CDR1 and CDR2 sequences are SGHTA and FQGNSA. V dropped 0 bases and J dropped 2 bases, with 10 bases sitting between them. CDR3 nucleotide sequence: TGTGCCAGCAGCTTAGCGGGCGGTGGAAACACTGAAGCTTTCTTT. Translating gives CASSLAGGGNTEAFF.

The chain employs TRBV7-9 and TRBJ2-3; 10 nucleotides agree with TRBD1. This CDR3 comprises 16 residues. Trimming removed 5 bases from V and 2 bases from J; junction bases left unmatched: 7. Germline values: CDR1 SEHNR, CDR2 FQNEAQ (reference sequence). The CDR3: CASSPGTGVFTDTQYF. As DNA, the CDR3 is TGTGCCAGCAGCCCGGGGACAGGGGTCTTCACAGATACGCAGTATTTT.

In this sample, this clone turned up once. The chain couples TRBV5-1 to TRBJ2-2; D may be TRBD2 (5 bases). Between the trimmed V and J ends, which lost 0 bases and 2 bases, there was a span of 14 bases. Germline V gene data show CDR1 as SGHRS and CDR2 as YFSETQ. The CDR3 spans 17 residues. CDR3 DNA: TGCGCCAGCAGCTTGGGTTGGACTCCCCTAAACACCGGGGAGCTGTTTTTT. Protein sequence: CASSLGWTPLNTGELFF.

The rearrangement links TRBV28 to TRBJ2-7; D uncertain. Germline assignment: CDR1 MDHEN and CDR2 SYDVKM. The ends were cut back, 5 bases at V and 4 bases at J, with 9 bases in the middle. This CDR3 has 12 residues. The CDR3 DNA is TGTGCCAGCAGTCCCCTGGGGTACGAGCAGTACTTC. It codes for CASSPLGYEQYF.

This rearrangement joins TRBV30 to TRBJ2-7; a possible D gene is TRBD2 (6 bases). V lost 3 bases and J 4 bases, leaving 13 bases between the germline ends. Germline assignment: CDR1 GTSNPN and CDR2 SVGIG (reference sequence). There are 13 residues in the CDR3. The CDR3: CAWRAGSGYEQYF. CDR3 DNA: TGTGCCTGGAGGGCCGGGAGCGGTTACGAGCAGTACTTC.